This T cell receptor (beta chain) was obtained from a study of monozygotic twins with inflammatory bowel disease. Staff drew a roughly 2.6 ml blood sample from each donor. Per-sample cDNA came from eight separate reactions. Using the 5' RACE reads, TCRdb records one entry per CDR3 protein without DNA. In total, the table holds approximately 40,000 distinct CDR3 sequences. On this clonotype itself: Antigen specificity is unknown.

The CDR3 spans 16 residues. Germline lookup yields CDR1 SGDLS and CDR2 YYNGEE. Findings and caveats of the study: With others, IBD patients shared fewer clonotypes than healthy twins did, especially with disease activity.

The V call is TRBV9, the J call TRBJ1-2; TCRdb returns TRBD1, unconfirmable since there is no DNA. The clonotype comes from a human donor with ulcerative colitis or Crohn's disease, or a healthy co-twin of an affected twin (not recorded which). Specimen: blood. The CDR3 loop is CASSAGQAGRIYGYTF.